The next 20 T cell receptor beta chains were all read from a single sample in a study of blood T cell repertoires in COVID-19. TCRdb keeps only in-frame clones here, not all; method: immunoSEQ multiplex PCR. This sample has about 430,000 clones, with 85% to 90% found just once. Sequenced sample: PBMCs or T cells enriched from blood (not recorded which). The receptors derive from a young man who had recovered from COVID-19.

The chain joins TRBV30 to TRBJ1-2; 7 bases are shared with TRBD1. The CDR3 totals 13 residues. V lost 3 bases and J lost 5; bases outside the gene matches: 6. Looked up from germline, CDR1 is GTSNPN and CDR2 is SVGIG (reference sequence). CDR3 protein: CAWSLTGFYGYTF. The CDR3 DNA sequence: TGTGCCTGGAGCTTGACAGGGTTTTATGGCTACACCTTC.

The sample holds one count of this clone. V gene TRBV5-1 combines with J gene TRBJ2-5, with 8 bases fitting TRBD1. CDR3 length: 15 residues. Germline-derived CDR1 and CDR2 are SGHRS and YFSETQ. V trimming: 0 bases; J trimming: 5 bases; junction bases outside the gene matches: 6. CDR3 sequence (DNA): TGCGCCAGCAGCTTGGCAGGGGGCGCTTATGAGACCCAGTACTTC. Protein: CASSLAGGAYETQYF.

The chain is built from TRBV28 and TRBJ2-7, with TRBD1 matching over 10 bases. This CDR3 has 14 amino acids. Germline loops: CDR1 MDHEN, CDR2 SYDVKM. The J segment lost 4 bases and the V segment lost 6 bases, leaving 6 bases of the junction unmatched. CDR3 DNA sequence: TGTGCCAGCAGGTCCGGGACAGGGGTATACGAGCAGTACTTC. Its translation is CASRSGTGVYEQYF.

This chain uses TRBV5-4 with TRBJ2-5; 8 nucleotides line up with TRBD1. Germline trimming cut 4 bases from V and 4 bases from J; bases unmatched to any gene: 9. In germline, CDR1 is SGHNT, CDR2 YYREEE (reference sequence). This CDR3 comprises 15 residues. The CDR3 is CASSRDRQVGETQYF. The CDR3 coding sequence is TGTGCCAGCAGCCGGGACAGGCAAGTAGGAGAGACCCAGTACTTC.

The chain has TRBV7-9 and TRBJ2-3; 7 positions match TRBD1. Germline V gene sequence: CDR1 SEHNR, CDR2 FQNEAQ (reference sequence). The ends lost 5 bases at V and 5 bases at J; junction bases unmatched: 4. The CDR3 length is 13 residues. CDR3 nucleotides: TGTGCCAGCAGCCGACAGGGTATAGATACGCAGTATTTT. Protein sequence: CASSRQGIDTQYF.

The V call is TRBV6-5, the J call TRBJ2-6; D not certain. The CDR3 extends over 16 amino acids. Trimming cost V 0 bases and J 4 bases, with 10 bases left between them. CDR1 MNHEY and CDR2 SVGAGI come from the germline V gene. This CDR3 reads CASSYSIWAGANVLTF. CDR3 nucleotides: TGTGCCAGCAGTTACTCGATTTGGGCAGGGGCCAACGTCCTGACTTTC.

The chain links TRBV28 to TRBJ2-1, with D unresolved. Trimming stripped 3 bases from V and 10 bases from J, with 4 bases between. CDR3 length: 10 amino acids. The germline CDR1 and CDR2 sequences are MDHEN and SYDVKM. The CDR3 nucleotides read TGTGCCAGCAGTTTGAGGGAGCAGTTCTTC. Encoded protein: CASSLREQFF.

The chain employs TRBV9 and TRBJ2-4, with 7 bases identical to TRBD2. This CDR3 has 13 amino acids. After removal of 3 bases from V and 6 bases from J, the junction contained 3 bases not matched to a gene. Looked up from germline, CDR1 is SGDLS and CDR2 is YYNGEE. CDR3 residues: CASSAGGGNIQYF. CDR3 coding DNA: TGTGCCAGCAGCGCGGGAGGTGGAAACATTCAGTACTTC.

This chain uses TRBV28 with TRBJ1-2, with D perhaps matching TRBD1 (5 bases). CDR1 is MDHEN and CDR2 is SYDVKM in the germline V gene. There are 14 residues in the CDR3. Trimming left V 6 bases short and J 4 bases short, with 15 bases between. Here the CDR3 reads CASSPQGVGYGYTF. The CDR3 nucleotides read TGTGCCAGCAGCCCTCAAGGGGTAGGCTATGGCTACACCTTC.

V gene TRBV4-1 combines with J gene TRBJ2-7; 11 positions match TRBD1. The V and J ends lost 3 bases and 3 bases, in that order; junction bases with no gene match: 4. Germline values: CDR1 MGHRA, CDR2 YSYEKL. There are 15 residues in the CDR3. This CDR3 reads CASSQPGTGGYEQYF. The CDR3 DNA reads TGCGCCAGCAGCCAGCCCGGGACAGGGGGCTACGAGCAGTACTTC.

The V call is TRBV20-1, the J call TRBJ1-1; D unclear. The germline V and J ends were trimmed by 6 bases and 3 bases, with 5 bases remaining between them. The CDR3 is 10 amino acids. CDR1 is DFQATT, CDR2 SNEGSKA, per germline (reference sequence). In nucleotides, the CDR3 is TGCAGTGCCCATGACACTGAAGCTTTCTTT. Its translation: CSAHDTEAFF.

V usage is TRBV7-9 and J usage is TRBJ2-6; 9 bases match TRBD1. Per the germline V gene, CDR1 is SEHNR and CDR2 is FQNEAQ (reference sequence). V shed 3 bases, J shed 0 bases, and the junction held 3 bases outside the gene matches. The CDR3 length is 17 residues. DNA of the CDR3: TGTGCCAGCAGCTTGGACAGGGGAGTCTCTGGGGCCAACGTCCTGACTTTC. Translation gives CASSLDRGVSGANVLTF.

This chain connects TRBV3-1 (or the pseudogene TRBV3-2) to TRBJ2-2, with D perhaps TRBD1 (5 bases). Trimming removed 5 bases at V and 6 bases at J, with 13 bases between. CDR3 length: 14 residues. Per the germline V gene, CDR1 is LGHDT and CDR2 is YNNKEL (reference sequence). CDR3 loop: CASSYLQDPGELFF. In nucleotides, the CDR3 is TGTGCCAGCAGCTACTTACAGGACCCCGGGGAGCTGTTTTTT.

The chain joins TRBV29-1 to TRBJ1-5; 8 bases align to TRBD1. Germline trimming cut 4 bases from V and 5 bases from J; bases unmatched to any gene: 4. This CDR3 spans 13 amino acids. Germline V lookup: CDR1 SQVTM, CDR2 ANQGSEA. The CDR3 here is CSVGTGLDQPQHF. CDR3 nucleotides: TGCAGCGTTGGGACAGGGCTGGATCAGCCCCAGCATTTT. The whole variable domain, filled in from reference TRBV29-1 and TRBJ1-5, reads SAVISQKPSRDICQRGTSLTIQCQVDSQVTMMFWYRQQPGQSLTLIATANQGSEATYESGFVIDKFPISRPNLTFSTLTVSNMSPEDSSIYLCSVGTGLDQPQHFGDGTRLSIL.

The J gene is TRBJ2-3, the V gene TRBV5-6, with a tentative D call TRBD1 (5 bases). V lost 0 bases, J lost 5 bases, and 13 bases lay in between. This CDR3 comprises 15 residues. Per the germline V gene, CDR1 is SGHDT and CDR2 is YYEEEE. Written as DNA, the CDR3 is TGTGCCAGCAGCTTGGATGGACATGGCGGAGATACGCAGTATTTT. Its protein product is CASSLDGHGGDTQYF.

For this clone: Other DNA sequences within the sample encode an identical CDR3. The chain couples TRBV28 to TRBJ2-7; D perhaps matches TRBD1 (5 bases). Germline V gene lookup returns CDR1 MDHEN and CDR2 SYDVKM. The CDR3 is 12 amino acids. V gave up 5 bases and J gave up 2 bases, with 7 bases separating them. CDR3 nucleotide sequence: TGTGCCAGCAGTGACAGAGCCTACGAGCAGTACTTC. It yields the protein CASSDRAYEQYF. Variable domain in full (rest from reference TRBV28 and TRBJ2-7): DVKVTQSSRYLVKRTGEKVFLECVQDMDHENMFWYRQDPGLGLRLIYFSYDVKMKEKGDIPEGYSVSREKKERFSLILESASTNQTSMYLCASSDRAYEQYFGPGTRLTVT.

The chain uses TRBV12-3 or TRBV12-4 and TRBJ2-7, with 7 bases aligning to TRBD1. The CDR3 loop spans 13 amino acids. Trimming removed 4 bases from V and 4 bases from J; junction bases left unmatched: 4. As DNA, the CDR3 is TGTGCCAGCAGTTCTGCCAGGGGGTACGAGCAGTACTTC. Translated: CASSSARGYEQYF.

The chain is built from TRBV7-9 and TRBJ2-5; the match to TRBD1 covers 7 bases. V gave up 6 bases and J gave up 3 bases; unmatched junction bases: 7. The CDR3 extends over 14 amino acids. Germline CDR1 and CDR2: SEHNR and FQNEAQ (reference sequence). CDR3 nucleotide sequence: TGTGCCAGCAGAGATAACCAGGGGGAAGAGACCCAGTACTTC. Translated: CASRDNQGEETQYF.

The V gene is TRBV7-2, the J gene TRBJ2-7; D not certain. CDR1 is SGHTA, CDR2 FQGNSA, per germline. Between the trimmed V and J ends, which lost 0 bases and 0 bases, there was a span of 9 bases. This CDR3 has 15 residues. The CDR3 loop reads CASSLALSDSYEQYF. The CDR3 DNA reads as TGTGCCAGCAGCTTAGCATTATCAGACTCCTACGAGCAGTACTTC. Full variable domain (missing parts from reference TRBV7-2 and TRBJ2-7): GAGVSQSPSNKVTEKGKDVELRCDPISGHTALYWYRQSLGQGLEFLIYFQGNSAPDKSGLPSDRFSAERTGGSVSTLTIQRTQQEDSAVYLCASSLALSDSYEQYFGPGTRLTVT.

This clone was observed a single time. The chain uses TRBV4-1 and TRBJ2-3; D remains unclear. This CDR3 is 14 amino acids long. Trimming removed 1 base from V and 5 bases from J, with 10 bases in between. Germline V gene sequence: CDR1 MGHRA, CDR2 YSYEKL. The CDR3 sequence is CASSQGLGVDTQYF. The DNA of the CDR3 is TGCGCCAGCAGCCAAGGCCTAGGTGTAGATACGCAGTATTTT.